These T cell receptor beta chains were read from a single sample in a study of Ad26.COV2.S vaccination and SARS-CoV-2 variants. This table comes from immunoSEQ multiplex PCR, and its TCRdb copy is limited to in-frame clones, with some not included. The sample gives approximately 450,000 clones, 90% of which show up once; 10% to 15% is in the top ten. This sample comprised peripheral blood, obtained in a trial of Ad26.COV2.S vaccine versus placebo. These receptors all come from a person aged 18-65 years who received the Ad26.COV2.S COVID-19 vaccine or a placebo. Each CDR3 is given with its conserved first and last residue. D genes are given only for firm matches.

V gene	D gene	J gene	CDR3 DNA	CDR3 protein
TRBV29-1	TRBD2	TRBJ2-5	TGCAGCGTGGAGACTAGCGCAGTGGTTTTGGGATACCAAGAGACCCAGTACTTC	CSVETSAVVLGYQETQYF
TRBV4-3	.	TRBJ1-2	TGCGCCAGCAGTACTGACAGAGGAGTTAGGAGTGGCTACACCTTC	CASSTDRGVRSGYTF
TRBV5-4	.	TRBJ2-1	TGTGCCAGCAGCTTGGCGGGACCGGGGAATGAGCAGTTCTTC	CASSLAGPGNEQFF
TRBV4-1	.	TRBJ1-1	TGCGCCAGCATCGGGCCTTCGAACACTGAAGCTTTCTTT	CASIGPSNTEAFF
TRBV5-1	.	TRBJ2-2	TGCGCCAGCAGGGTTGGCGCGAACACCGGGGAGCTGTTTTTT	CASRVGANTGELFF
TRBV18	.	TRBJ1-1	TGTGCCAGCTCACCCGGGAGACAGGCCACTGAAGCTTTCTTT	CASSPGRQATEAFF
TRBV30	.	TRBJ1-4	TGTGCCTGGAGTGTATGGGCGGGAAAACTGTTTTTT	CAWSVWAGKLFF
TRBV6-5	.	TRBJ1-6	TGTGCCAGCAGTTACTCGAAGCGAAGAGTCTCACCCCTCCACTTT	CASSYSKRRVSPLHF
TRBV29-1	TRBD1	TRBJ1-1	TGCAGCGTTGACCCCGACAGGGCGCTGAACACTGAAGCTTTCTTT	CSVDPDRALNTEAFF
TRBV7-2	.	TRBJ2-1	TGTGCCAGCAGCTTAGCGAAGGGGGGCTCCTACAATGAGCAGTTCTTC	CASSLAKGGSYNEQFF
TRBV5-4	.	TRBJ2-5	TGTGCCAGCAGCTTGGGTACTAGCCTAGGAGAAGAGACCCAGTACTTC	CASSLGTSLGEETQYF
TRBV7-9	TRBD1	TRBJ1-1	TGTGCCAGCAGCCCTTACCTCGGACAGGGGGGGACTGAAGCTTTCTTT	CASSPYLGQGGTEAFF
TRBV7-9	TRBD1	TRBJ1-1	TGTGCCAGCAGCTTAGGGTTTATGGGACAGGGGTCTCGGAACACTGAAGCTTTCTTT	CASSLGFMGQGSRNTEAFF
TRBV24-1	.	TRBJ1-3	TGTGCCAGCTTTCCCCTATCTGAGCGCACTGGAAACACCATATATTTT	CASFPLSERTGNTIYF
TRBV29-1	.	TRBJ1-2	TGCAGCGTTGAAGAAAACTATGGCTACACCTTC	CSVEENYGYTF
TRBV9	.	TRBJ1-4	TGTGCCAGCAGCCCCGGCCCTGCCGAGGGAAAACTGTTTTTT	CASSPGPAEGKLFF
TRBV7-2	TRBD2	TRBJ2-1	TGTGCCAGCAGCCTACTAGCGGGAACCTACAATGAGCAGTTCTTC	CASSLLAGTYNEQFF
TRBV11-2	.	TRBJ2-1	TGTGCCAGCAGCTCCGGGGGGACAGCACTCAATGAGCAGTTCTTC	CASSSGGTALNEQFF
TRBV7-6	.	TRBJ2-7	TGTGCCAGCAGCGGAGACCTCCGGGACACCTCCTACGAGCAGTACTTC	CASSGDLRDTSYEQYF
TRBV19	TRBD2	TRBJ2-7	TGTGCCAGTAGTGGGACTAGCGGGAGTTACGAGCAGTACTTC	CASSGTSGSYEQYF
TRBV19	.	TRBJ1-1	TGTGCCAGTAGTAGGTCGGGGGTGACAGAGCATGAAGCTTTCTTT	CASSRSGVTEHEAFF
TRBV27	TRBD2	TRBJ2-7	TGTGCCAGCAGTTTATCGATAGGCCTAGCGGGGGGCCACGAGCAGTACTTC	CASSLSIGLAGGHEQYF
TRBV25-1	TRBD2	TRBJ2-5	TGTGCCAGCAGGGCTAGCGGGAGGGCGGTGGAGACCCAGTACTTC	CASRASGRAVETQYF
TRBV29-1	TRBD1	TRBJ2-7	TGCAGCGTTGCGGGACAGCCGATCTACGAGCAGTACTTC	CSVAGQPIYEQYF
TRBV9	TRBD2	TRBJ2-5	TGTGCCAGCAGCGTAGGGGCTAGCGGGAGTACCCACCAAGAGACCCAGTACTTC	CASSVGASGSTHQETQYF